The 30 T cell receptor beta chains reported below all come from one sample, sequenced in a study of blood T cell repertoires in COVID-19. Produced via immunoSEQ multiplex PCR; TCRdb's table is partial and in-frame only. The profile shows 180,000 or so clones, around 88% of them singletons. The sequenced material came from PBMCs or T cells enriched from blood (not recorded which). The receptors derive from a woman in her 30s who had recovered from COVID-19.

The chain uses TRBV19 and TRBJ2-2; 11 bases match TRBD2. Germline CDR1 reads LNHDA; CDR2 reads SQIVND (reference sequence). The J segment lost 5 bases and the V segment lost 6 bases, leaving 5 bases of the junction unmatched. The length of the CDR3 is 15 residues. CDR3 loop: CASSPGLADTGELFF. CDR3 bases: TGTGCCAGTAGCCCGGGACTAGCGGATACCGGGGAGCTGTTTTTT.

The chain links TRBV5-5 to TRBJ1-1; D may be TRBD1 (6 bases). V dropped 6 bases and J dropped 4 bases, with 19 bases sitting between them. This CDR3 has 15 amino acids. Looked up from germline, CDR1 is SGHKS and CDR2 is YYEKEE (reference sequence). The CDR3 DNA reads TGTGCCAGCAACCCCCGTCGGGGGGCAATCACTGAAGCTTTCTTT. It codes for CASNPRRGAITEAFF.

The chain is built from TRBV7-2 and TRBJ1-1, with 8 bases matching TRBD1. Trimming at V came to 6 bases and at J to 7 bases, leaving 4 bases not matched to a gene. Germline V gene data show CDR1 as SGHTA and CDR2 as FQGNSA. The CDR3 contains 12 residues. The CDR3 sequence is CASSFTGGEAFF. The CDR3 bases are TGTGCCAGCAGTTTTACAGGGGGTGAAGCTTTCTTT.

This clone has only one observation. The genes are TRBV29-1 and TRBJ2-2; TRBD2 is a possible D gene (5 bases). There are 11 residues in the CDR3. V shed 8 bases and J shed 5 bases, with 9 bases lying between them. In germline, CDR1 is SQVTM, CDR2 ANQGSEA. The DNA of the CDR3 is TGCAGCATCCGGGATACCGGGGAGCTGTTTTTT. This codes for CSIRDTGELFF.

This clone came up once. CDR3 loop: CASSPTRDRDGYTF. The DNA of the CDR3 is TGCGCCAGCAGCCCGACCCGGGACAGGGATGGCTACACCTTC. The chain links TRBV5-1 to TRBJ1-2; 9 bases agree with TRBD1. The CDR3 covers 14 residues. From germline, CDR1 is SGHRS and CDR2 YFSETQ. The V segment lost 4 bases and the J segment 6 bases; nucleotides outside the gene matches: 7.

The rearrangement uses TRBV11-2 and TRBJ1-3, with TRBD1 as a possible D gene (6 bases). V was shortened by 2 bases and J by 0 bases, with 17 bases between the two germline ends. CDR1 is SGHAT and CDR2 is FQNNGV in the germline V gene. The CDR3 contains 18 residues. The CDR3 region is CASSLRDMEESSGNTIYF. In DNA, the CDR3 is TGTGCCAGCAGCTTAAGGGACATGGAAGAGAGCTCTGGAAACACCATATATTTT.

This chain uses TRBV25-1 with TRBJ2-2; D perhaps matches TRBD1 (6 bases). The V and J ends lost 1 base and 3 bases respectively, with 9 bases between them. CDR1 and CDR2 from the germline V gene are MGHDK and SYGVNS. The CDR3 has 15 residues. DNA for the CDR3: TGTGCCAGCAGTGAATGGGCAGGGGACACCGGGGAGCTGTTTTTT. This gives the protein CASSEWAGDTGELFF.

V usage is TRBV28 and J usage is TRBJ2-5, with 8 bases aligning to TRBD1. The J segment lost 2 bases and the V segment lost 3 bases, leaving 14 bases of the junction unmatched. The CDR3 is made up of 18 amino acids. Per the germline V gene, CDR1 is MDHEN and CDR2 is SYDVKM. The CDR3 is CASSFLRGQEGGQETQYF. CDR3 DNA sequence: TGTGCCAGCAGTTTCCTCCGGGGACAGGAAGGGGGACAAGAGACCCAGTACTTC.

The chain couples TRBV30 to TRBJ1-5; 9 bases align to TRBD1. The CDR3 runs to 17 residues. The germline V gene has CDR1 GTSNPN and CDR2 SVGIG (reference sequence). The V gene end was trimmed by 2 bases and the J gene end by 2 bases; junction bases not matched to a gene: 10. The CDR3 sequence: CAWSRDRVRGGNQPQHF. CDR3 in DNA: TGTGCCTGGAGTAGGGACAGGGTAAGGGGGGGCAATCAGCCCCAGCATTTT.

This CDR3 is CASSPPEGTALEKLFF. The DNA for the CDR3 is TGTGCCAGCAGCCCACCCGAGGGGACAGCCCTTGAAAAACTGTTTTTT. The genes are TRBV7-9 and TRBJ1-4; 7 nucleotides line up with TRBD1. Germline V gene sequence: CDR1 SEHNR, CDR2 FQNEAQ (reference sequence). This CDR3 has 16 residues. J was trimmed by 7 bases and V by 5 bases; bases with no gene match: 13. Full variable domain (outside the CDR3, taken from reference TRBV7-9 and TRBJ1-4): DTGVSQNPRHKITKRGQNVTFRCDPISEHNRLYWYRQTLGQGPEFLTYFQNEAQLEKSRLLSDRFSAERPKGSFSTLEIQRTEQGDSAMYLCASSPPEGTALEKLFFGSGTQLSVL.

The J gene is TRBJ2-1, the V gene TRBV19; 9 positions agree with TRBD2. The CDR3 length is 16 residues. The ends lost 5 bases at V and 6 bases at J; junction bases unmatched: 11. Germline CDR1 reads LNHDA; CDR2 reads SQIVND (reference sequence). CDR3: CASSPSRAGGRNEQFF. DNA for the CDR3: TGTGCCAGTAGTCCCAGCCGGGCGGGGGGGCGCAATGAGCAGTTCTTC.

This chain joins TRBV11-2 and TRBJ2-7; D is perhaps TRBD1 (5 bases). The CDR3 totals 15 residues. The V end lost 1 base, the J end lost 0 bases, and 10 bases lay between the germline ends. CDR1 is SGHAT and CDR2 is FQNNGV in the germline V gene. CDR3 residues: CASSLGPDSSYEQYF. The DNA of the CDR3 is TGTGCCAGCAGCTTAGGTCCCGACAGCTCCTACGAGCAGTACTTC.

The V and J genes are TRBV11-3 and TRBJ1-1; no clear D gene. The CDR3 runs to 14 residues. Trimming cost V 2 bases and J 4 bases, with 11 bases left between them. Looked up from germline, CDR1 is SGHNT and CDR2 is YENEEA. The CDR3 region has the DNA TGTGCCAGCAGCTTACGGGGAGGTGTCACTGAAGCTTTCTTT. It translates to CASSLRGGVTEAFF.

This chain uses TRBV2 with TRBJ2-2; 13 bases agree with TRBD2. The CDR3 extends over 16 amino acids. Unmatched junction bases numbered 8, after V lost 7 bases and J lost 6 bases. CDR1 and CDR2 (germline): SNHLY, FYNNEI. CDR3: CASTPGLAGVPGELFF. The CDR3 DNA reads as TGTGCCAGCACCCCAGGACTAGCGGGAGTTCCCGGGGAGCTGTTTTTT.

CDR3 region: CASSPPVLAGTGELFF. For the CDR3, the DNA is TGTGCCAGCTCACCACCGGTGCTAGCGGGCACCGGGGAGCTGTTTTTT. The V call is TRBV18, the J call TRBJ2-2, with 8 bases lining up with TRBD2. V was pared by 0 bases and J by 4 bases, with 4 bases of the junction left unmatched. This CDR3 spans 16 amino acids. CDR1 and CDR2 (germline): KGHSH, LQKENI.

J is TRBJ2-5 and V is TRBV3-1 (or the pseudogene TRBV3-2); TRBD2 aligns across 12 bases. The germline V gene has CDR1 LGHDT and CDR2 YNNKEL (reference sequence). The ends lost 4 bases at V and 5 bases at J; junction bases unmatched: 8. The CDR3 spans 16 residues. The CDR3 DNA sequence: TGTGCCAGCAGCCCACCAGGACTAGCGGGAAGGGAGACCCAGTACTTC. As protein: CASSPPGLAGRETQYF.

The V gene is TRBV29-1, the J gene TRBJ2-1; tentative D call: TRBD1 (6 bases). The length of the CDR3 is 13 residues. Germline V gene lookup returns CDR1 SQVTM and CDR2 ANQGSEA. V was clipped by 4 bases and J by 5 bases, with 12 bases between them. CDR3 region: CSVVQGINNEQFF. Written as DNA, the CDR3 is TGCAGCGTTGTACAGGGAATTAACAATGAGCAGTTCTTC.

The V call is TRBV11-2, the J call TRBJ2-7; TRBD2 agrees at 13 bases. The junction had 15 bases not matched to a gene; V was cut back by 0 bases and J by 4 bases. CDR1 is SGHAT, CDR2 FQNNGV, per germline. This CDR3 has 20 residues. The chain's CDR3 is CASSLDSGLAGTPRRYEQYF. The CDR3 DNA reads as TGTGCCAGCAGCTTAGATTCGGGACTAGCGGGAACCCCCAGGAGATACGAGCAGTACTTC.

The V gene is TRBV30, the J gene TRBJ1-5; TRBD1 is a possible D gene (6 bases). V was shortened by 3 bases and J by 3 bases, with 12 bases between the two germline ends. The CDR3 runs 14 residues. CDR1 and CDR2 from the germline V gene are GTSNPN and SVGIG (reference sequence). The CDR3 loop reads CAWSLTGFNQPQHF. In DNA, the CDR3 is TGTGCCTGGAGCCTGACAGGATTCAATCAGCCCCAGCATTTT.

The chain recombines TRBV5-1 with TRBJ1-2; TRBD1 matches 7 bases. This CDR3 is 14 amino acids long. V trimming: 4 bases; J trimming: 5 bases; junction bases outside the gene matches: 8. Per germline, CDR1 SGHRS and CDR2 YFSETQ. The CDR3 DNA sequence: TGCGCCAGCAGCATCAGGGGGTTTCGGTATGGCTACACCTTC. This sequence encodes CASSIRGFRYGYTF.

The chain recombines TRBV5-3 with TRBJ1-3; D might be TRBD1 (6 bases). Being an ORF, TRBV5-3 has a function that is uncertain. The CDR3 length is 13 residues. The V end lost 9 bases, the J end lost 5 bases, and 15 bases lay between the germline ends. DNA for the CDR3: TGTGCCATAGGACCAGGGGCTAGAAACACCATATATTTT. It is translated as CAIGPGARNTIYF.

This clone has only one observation. The chain recombines TRBV4-1 with TRBJ2-1; no reliable D call. The germline V gene has CDR1 MGHRA and CDR2 YSYEKL. V was pared by 0 bases and J by 9 bases, with 6 bases between. CDR3 length equals 12 residues. The CDR3: CASSQERGEQFF. The CDR3 nucleotides read TGCGCCAGCAGCCAAGAGAGAGGTGAGCAGTTCTTC.

The V gene is TRBV9, the J gene TRBJ2-4, with TRBD2 as a possible D gene (6 bases). The CDR3 has 17 residues. Trimming took 3 bases from V and 0 from J, leaving 16 bases between them. CDR1 is SGDLS, CDR2 YYNGEE, per germline. Written as DNA, the CDR3 is TGTGCCAGCAGCGAAGGCGGGACTGGGGGAGCCAAAAACATTCAGTACTTC. Translation: CASSEGGTGGAKNIQYF.

The genes are TRBV25-1 and TRBJ2-1, with no clear D. The V gene lost 3 bases and the J gene lost 3 bases, with 15 bases spanning the gap. CDR1 and CDR2 (germline): MGHDK, SYGVNS. The CDR3 sequence is 16 residues long. CDR3 sequence reads: CASSDRGGLIYNEQFF. The CDR3 DNA is TGTGCCAGCAGTGATAGAGGCGGTCTTATCTACAATGAGCAGTTCTTC.

V and J are TRBV5-1 and TRBJ2-7, with 11 bases fitting TRBD2. Germline loops: CDR1 SGHRS, CDR2 YFSETQ. With 0 bases clipped from V and 7 bases from J, the junction kept 3 bases outside the gene matches. The CDR3 contains 14 residues. The CDR3 loop is CASSLGLAGSEQYF. CDR3 nucleotides: TGCGCCAGCAGCTTGGGACTAGCGGGAAGTGAGCAGTACTTC.

This clone was picked up a small number of times. The V gene is TRBV4-1, the J gene TRBJ2-7; D is unresolved. V lost 4 bases, J lost 0 bases, and 13 bases lay in between. Germline V gene data show CDR1 as MGHRA and CDR2 as YSYEKL. The CDR3 covers 15 residues. The CDR3 sequence is CASSLSYTSSYEQYF. The CDR3 nucleotides read TGCGCCAGCAGCCTAAGTTATACCAGCTCCTACGAGCAGTACTTC.

CDR3 in amino acids: CATSKGASTDTQYF. In nucleotides, the CDR3 is TGTGCCACCAGCAAGGGGGCTAGCACAGATACGCAGTATTTT. The gene calls are TRBV15 and TRBJ2-3; 7 positions match TRBD1. Germline V lookup: CDR1 LNHNV, CDR2 YYDKDF (reference sequence). The length of the CDR3 is 14 residues. The V and J ends lost 4 bases and 0 bases, in that order; junction bases with no gene match: 1.

The chain carries TRBV28 and TRBJ2-7, with D hard to call. The CDR3 has 13 amino acids. V was trimmed by 2 bases and J by 5 bases, leaving 10 bases between them. Germline CDR1 MDHEN, CDR2 SYDVKM. The CDR3 protein is CASSLEVPNEQYF. The CDR3 bases are TGTGCCAGCAGTTTAGAGGTCCCGAACGAGCAGTACTTC.

This chain joins TRBV24-1 and TRBJ1-5; D call uncertain. V lost 4 bases and J 3 bases, leaving 12 bases between the germline ends. The CDR3 covers 15 residues. The germline V gene encodes CDR1 KGHDR and CDR2 SFDVKD. The DNA of the CDR3 is TGTGCCACCAGTGAAGCAGCGGCCTCCAATCAGCCCCAGCATTTT. It yields the protein CATSEAAASNQPQHF.

V is TRBV7-6 and J is TRBJ2-7; D ambiguous. V lost 2 bases and J 7 bases, leaving 6 bases between the germline ends. The CDR3 is 11 residues long. Germline values: CDR1 SGHVS, CDR2 FNYEAQ. The CDR3 sequence is CASSLNGEQYF. CDR3 nucleotide sequence: TGTGCCAGCAGCTTAAACGGGGAGCAGTACTTC.